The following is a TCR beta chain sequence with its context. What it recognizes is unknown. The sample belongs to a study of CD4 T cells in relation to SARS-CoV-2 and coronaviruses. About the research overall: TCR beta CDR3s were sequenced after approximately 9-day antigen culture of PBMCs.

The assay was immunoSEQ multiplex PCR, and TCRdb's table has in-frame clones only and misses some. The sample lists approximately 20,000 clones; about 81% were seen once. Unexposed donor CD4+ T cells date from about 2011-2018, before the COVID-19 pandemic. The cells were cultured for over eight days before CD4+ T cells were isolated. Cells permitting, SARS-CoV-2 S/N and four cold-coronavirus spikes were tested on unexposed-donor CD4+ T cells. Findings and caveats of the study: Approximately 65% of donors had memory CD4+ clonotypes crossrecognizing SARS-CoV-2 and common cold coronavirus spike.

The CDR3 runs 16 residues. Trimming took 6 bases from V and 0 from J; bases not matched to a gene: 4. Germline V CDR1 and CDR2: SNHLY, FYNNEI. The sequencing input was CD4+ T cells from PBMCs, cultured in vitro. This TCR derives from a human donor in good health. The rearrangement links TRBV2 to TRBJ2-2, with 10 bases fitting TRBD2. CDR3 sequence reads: CASSLAGATNTGELFF. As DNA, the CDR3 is TGTGCCAGCAGCCTAGCGGGGGCCACGAACACCGGGGAGCTGTTTTTT.